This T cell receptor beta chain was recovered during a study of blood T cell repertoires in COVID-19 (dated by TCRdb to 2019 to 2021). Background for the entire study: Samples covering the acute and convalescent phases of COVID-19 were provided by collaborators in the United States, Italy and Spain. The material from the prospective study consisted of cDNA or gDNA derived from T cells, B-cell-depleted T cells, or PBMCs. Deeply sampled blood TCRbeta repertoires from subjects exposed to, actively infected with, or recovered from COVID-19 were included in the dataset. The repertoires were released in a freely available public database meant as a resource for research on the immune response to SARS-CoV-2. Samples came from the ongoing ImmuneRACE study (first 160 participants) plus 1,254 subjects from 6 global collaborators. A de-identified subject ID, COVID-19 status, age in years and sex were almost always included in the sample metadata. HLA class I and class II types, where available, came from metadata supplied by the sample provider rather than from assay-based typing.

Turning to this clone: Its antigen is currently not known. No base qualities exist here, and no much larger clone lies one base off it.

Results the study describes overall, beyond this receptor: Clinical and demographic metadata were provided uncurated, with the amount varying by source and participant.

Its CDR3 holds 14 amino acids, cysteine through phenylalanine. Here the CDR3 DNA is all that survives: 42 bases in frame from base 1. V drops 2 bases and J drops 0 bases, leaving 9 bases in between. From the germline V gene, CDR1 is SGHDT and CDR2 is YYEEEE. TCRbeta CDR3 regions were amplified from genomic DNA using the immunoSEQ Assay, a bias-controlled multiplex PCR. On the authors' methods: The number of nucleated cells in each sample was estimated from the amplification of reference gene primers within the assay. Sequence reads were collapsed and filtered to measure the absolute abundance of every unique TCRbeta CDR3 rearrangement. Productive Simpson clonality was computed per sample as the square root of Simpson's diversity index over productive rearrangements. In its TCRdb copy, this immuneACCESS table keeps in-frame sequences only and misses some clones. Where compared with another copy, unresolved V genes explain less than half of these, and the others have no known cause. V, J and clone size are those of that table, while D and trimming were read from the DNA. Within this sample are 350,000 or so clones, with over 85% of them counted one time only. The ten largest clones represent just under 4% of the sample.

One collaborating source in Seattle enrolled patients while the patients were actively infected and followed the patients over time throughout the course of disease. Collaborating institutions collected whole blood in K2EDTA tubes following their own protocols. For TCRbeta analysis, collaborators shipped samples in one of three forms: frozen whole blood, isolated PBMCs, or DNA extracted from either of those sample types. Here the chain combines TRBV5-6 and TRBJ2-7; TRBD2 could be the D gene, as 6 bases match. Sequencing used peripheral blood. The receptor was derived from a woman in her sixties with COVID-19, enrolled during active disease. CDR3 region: CASSFSGPSYEQYF. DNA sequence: TGTGCCAGCAGCTTCAGCGGGCCCTCCTACGAGCAGTACTTC.